The rows below give T cell receptor beta chains drawn from one sample of a study of T cell changes during pregnancy in multiple sclerosis. Data came from immunoSEQ multiplex PCR; TCRdb stores just in-frame clones and leaves some out. The sample includes about 66,000 clones, 90% to 95% of them seen just once. Material: CD8+ T cells from peripheral blood mononuclear cells, obtained before pregnancy. The receptors were gathered from a female donor with multiple sclerosis, enrolled in a pregnancy study. Both conserved end residues are part of each CDR3. A D gene is named only where the DNA matches it firmly. Where a row states a size, it is once, few, many or the class of an expanded clone; other rows omit it.

clone size	J gene	V gene	D gene	CDR3 protein	CDR3 DNA
NA	TRBJ2-1	TRBV5-6	TRBD2	CASSRGGRDEQFF	TGTGCCAGCAGCCGGGGGGGACGGGATGAGCAGTTCTTC
NA	TRBJ2-7	TRBV7-9	TRBD1	CASSQSDRGHEQYF	TGTGCCAGCAGCCAGAGTGACAGGGGGCACGAGCAGTACTTC
NA	TRBJ2-7	TRBV9	NA	CASSVGGNEQYF	TGTGCCAGCAGCGTAGGAGGGAACGAGCAGTACTTC
NA	TRBJ2-7	TRBV2	TRBD2	CASSEFGRLSYEQYF	TGTGCCAGCAGTGAATTCGGGAGGCTCTCCTACGAGCAGTACTTC
NA	TRBJ2-7	TRBV29-1	NA	CSVFGSSYEQYF	TGCAGCGTTTTTGGGAGTTCCTACGAGCAGTACTTC
NA	TRBJ2-2	TRBV5-8	NA	CASSLEWEMNTGELFF	TGTGCCAGCAGCTTGGAATGGGAGATGAACACCGGGGAGCTGTTTTTT
NA	TRBJ2-7	TRBV29-1	TRBD1	CSVMTGGNEQYF	TGCAGCGTGATGACAGGGGGCAACGAGCAGTACTTC
NA	TRBJ2-1	TRBV9	NA	CASSPREGATLNYNEQFF	TGTGCCAGCAGCCCCCGGGAGGGGGCCACCCTTAACTACAATGAGCAGTTCTTC
NA	TRBJ2-1	TRBV27	NA	CASSSDSADEQFF	TGTGCCAGCAGTTCGGACTCGGCCGATGAGCAGTTCTTC
NA	TRBJ2-1	TRBV2	NA	CASSDAAYNEQFF	TGTGCCAGCAGTGACGCGGCTTACAATGAGCAGTTCTTC
once	TRBJ2-2	TRBV11-2	NA	CASSPLGPSNTGELFF	TGTGCCAGCAGCCCCCTTGGTCCTAGCAACACCGGGGAGCTGTTTTTT
NA	TRBJ1-5	TRBV19	TRBD1	CASTGDRGHPKPQHF	TGTGCCAGTACCGGTGACAGGGGGCATCCCAAGCCCCAGCATTTT
NA	TRBJ2-3	TRBV9	NA	CASSAPTVTQYF	TGTGCCAGCAGCGCGCCGACAGTTACGCAGTATTTT
NA	TRBJ2-3	TRBV7-6	TRBD1	CASSGQASSTDTQYF	TGTGCCAGCAGCGGACAGGCTTCTAGCACAGATACGCAGTATTTT
NA	TRBJ2-7	TRBV10-3	TRBD1	CAISELLGGQGRYEQYF	TGTGCCATCAGTGAACTCCTGGGGGGACAGGGACGCTACGAGCAGTACTTC
NA	TRBJ2-7	TRBV9	TRBD1	CASSSDRAYEQYF	TGTGCCAGCAGCTCCGACAGGGCCTACGAGCAGTACTTC
NA	TRBJ1-2	TRBV5-1	TRBD1	CASSPRTGGDGYTF	TGCGCCAGCAGCCCCCGTACAGGGGGGGATGGCTACACCTTC
NA	TRBJ1-3	TRBV2	NA	CASIDLDRSLNTIYF	TGTGCCAGCATTGACCTTGACAGGTCCCTGAACACCATATATTTT
NA	TRBJ2-5	TRBV27	NA	CASSEAIGAKGETQYF	TGTGCCAGCAGTGAAGCTATAGGGGCCAAGGGGGAGACCCAGTACTTC